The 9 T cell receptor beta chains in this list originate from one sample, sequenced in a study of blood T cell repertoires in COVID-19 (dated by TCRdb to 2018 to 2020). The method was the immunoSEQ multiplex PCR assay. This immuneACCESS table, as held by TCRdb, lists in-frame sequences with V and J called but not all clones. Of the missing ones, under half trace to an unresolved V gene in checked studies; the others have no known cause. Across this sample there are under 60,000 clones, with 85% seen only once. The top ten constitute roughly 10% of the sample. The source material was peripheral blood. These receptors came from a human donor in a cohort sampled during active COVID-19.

The CDR3 loop is CASSLRRDRGRVTQYF. CDR3 in DNA: TGTGCCAGCAGCTTACGACGGGACAGGGGGAGGGTGACCCAGTACTTC. The chain carries TRBV7-8 and TRBJ2-5; 11 nucleotides line up with TRBD1. The trim removed 2 bases at V and 7 bases at J, leaving 9 bases unmatched. The CDR3 is 16 amino acids. In germline, CDR1 is SGHVS, CDR2 FQNEAQ.

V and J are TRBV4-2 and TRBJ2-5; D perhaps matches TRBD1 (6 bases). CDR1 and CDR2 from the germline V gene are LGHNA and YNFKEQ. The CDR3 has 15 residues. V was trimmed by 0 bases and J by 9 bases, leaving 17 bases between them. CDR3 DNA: TGTGCCAGCAGCCAAGATGTCAAGGGTGGGGGCCCCCAGTACTTC. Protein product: CASSQDVKGGGPQYF.

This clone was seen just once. CDR3 sequence: CASSQPGLAGGGVGELFF. DNA for the CDR3: TGTGCCAGCAGCCAACCGGGACTAGCGGGAGGCGGGGTCGGGGAGCTGTTTTTT. The J gene is TRBJ2-2, the V gene TRBV5-4, with 15 nucleotides matching TRBD2. Trimming removed 4 bases from V and 7 bases from J; junction bases left unmatched: 11. Germline assignment: CDR1 SGHNT and CDR2 YYREEE (reference sequence). The CDR3 consists of 18 residues.

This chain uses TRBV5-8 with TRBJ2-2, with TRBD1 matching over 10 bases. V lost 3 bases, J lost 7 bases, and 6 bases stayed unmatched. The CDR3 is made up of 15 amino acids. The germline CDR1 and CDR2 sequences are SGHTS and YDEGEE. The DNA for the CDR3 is TGTGCCAGCAGCTCCAGACAGGGGGCTAACGGGGAGCTGTTTTTT. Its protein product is CASSSRQGANGELFF.

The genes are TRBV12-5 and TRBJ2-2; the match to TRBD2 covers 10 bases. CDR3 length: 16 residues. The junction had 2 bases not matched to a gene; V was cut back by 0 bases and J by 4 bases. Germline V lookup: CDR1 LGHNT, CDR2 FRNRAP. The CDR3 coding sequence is TGTGCTAGTGGTTTGGTAGCGGGAGGGTCCACCGGGGAGCTGTTTTTT. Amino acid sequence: CASGLVAGGSTGELFF.

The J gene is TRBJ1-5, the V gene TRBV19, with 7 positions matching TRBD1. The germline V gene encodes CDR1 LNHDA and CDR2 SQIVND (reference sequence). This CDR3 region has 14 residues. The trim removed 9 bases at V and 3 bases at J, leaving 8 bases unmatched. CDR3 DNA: TGTGCCAGCCGGGACAGCCGAATCAATCAGCCCCAGCATTTT. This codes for CASRDSRINQPQHF. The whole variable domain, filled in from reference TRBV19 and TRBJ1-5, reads DGGITQSPKYLFRKEGQNVTLSCEQNLNHDAMYWYRQDPGQGLRLIYYSQIVNDFQKGDIAEGYSVSREKKESFPLTVTSAQKNPTAFYLCASRDSRINQPQHFGDGTRLSIL.

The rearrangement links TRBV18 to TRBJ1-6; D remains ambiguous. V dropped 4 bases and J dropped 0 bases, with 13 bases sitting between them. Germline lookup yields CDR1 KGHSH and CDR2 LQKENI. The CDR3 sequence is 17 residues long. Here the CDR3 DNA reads TGTGCCAGCTCACTTCAGACTCTCAGCTCCTATAATTCACCCCTCCACTTT. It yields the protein CASSLQTLSSYNSPLHF.

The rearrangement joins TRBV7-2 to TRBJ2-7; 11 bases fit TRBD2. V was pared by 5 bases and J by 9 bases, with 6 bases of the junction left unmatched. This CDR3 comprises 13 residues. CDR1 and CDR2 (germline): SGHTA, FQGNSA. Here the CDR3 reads CASSPSGRLGQYF. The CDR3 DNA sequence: TGTGCCAGCAGCCCTAGCGGGAGGCTCGGGCAGTACTTC.

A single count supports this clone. CDR3 coding DNA: TGTGCCAGCAGTACCTCCGGGACAGGGTACAATCAGCCCCAGCATTTT. Encoded protein: CASSTSGTGYNQPQHF. The chain links TRBV6-6 to TRBJ1-5; 9 bases align to TRBD1. Trimming at V came to 5 bases and at J to 3 bases, leaving 8 bases not matched to a gene. This CDR3 spans 16 amino acids. Looked up from germline, CDR1 is MNHNY and CDR2 is SVGAGI (reference sequence).